This TCR beta chain appears in the sequencing data of a study of T cell changes during pregnancy in multiple sclerosis. The assay was immunoSEQ multiplex PCR, and TCRdb's table has in-frame clones only and misses some. The table includes over 40,000 clones, nearly 95% detected once. The V and J ends lost 1 base and 1 base respectively, with 11 bases between them. Germline values: CDR1 SGHAT, CDR2 FQNNGV. The CDR3 covers 16 residues. This TCR came from a female donor with multiple sclerosis, enrolled in a pregnancy study. Source: CD4+ T cells from peripheral blood mononuclear cells, taken in the second trimester of pregnancy. The V and J genes are TRBV11-2 and TRBJ2-1; D perhaps matches TRBD1 (6 bases). The DNA of the CDR3 is TGTGCCAGCAGCTTAGGGGACACTTTTTCCTACAATGAGCAGTTCTTC. Residues: CASSLGDTFSYNEQFF.